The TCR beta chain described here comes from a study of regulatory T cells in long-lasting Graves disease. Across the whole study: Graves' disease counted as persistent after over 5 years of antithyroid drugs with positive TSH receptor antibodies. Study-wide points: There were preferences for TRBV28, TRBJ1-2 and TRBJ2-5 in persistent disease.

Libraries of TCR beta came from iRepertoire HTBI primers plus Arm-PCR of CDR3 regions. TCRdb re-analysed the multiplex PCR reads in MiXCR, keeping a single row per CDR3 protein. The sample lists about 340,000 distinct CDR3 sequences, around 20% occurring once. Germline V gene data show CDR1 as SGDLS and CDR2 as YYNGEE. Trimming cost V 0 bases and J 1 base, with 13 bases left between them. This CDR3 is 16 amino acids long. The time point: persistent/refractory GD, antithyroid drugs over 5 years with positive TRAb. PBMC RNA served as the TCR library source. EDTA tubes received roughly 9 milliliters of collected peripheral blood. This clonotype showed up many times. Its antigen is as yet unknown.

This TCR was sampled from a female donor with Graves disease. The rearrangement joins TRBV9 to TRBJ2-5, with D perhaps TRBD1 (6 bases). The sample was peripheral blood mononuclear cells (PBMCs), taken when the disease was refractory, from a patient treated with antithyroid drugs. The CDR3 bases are TGTGCCAGCAGCGTAGCCACGGGACAACCCCAAGAGACCCAGTACTTC. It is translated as CASSVATGQPQETQYF.